These T cell receptor beta chains were read from a single sample in a study of blood T cell repertoires in COVID-19. The table came from immunoSEQ multiplex PCR; TCRdb's copy has only in-frame clones and leaves some out. This table has around 450,000 clones, around 89% appearing once. Sequencing input: peripheral blood. These receptors originate from a woman in her twenties or thirties with acute or convalescent COVID-19. Each CDR3 is given with its conserved first and last residue. Each record gives: V gene, D gene, clone size, J gene, CDR3 protein, CDR3 DNA. The D gene is left open where the match is weak. Clone size is shown for a subset of rows, as once, few, many or a class of expanded clone.

V: TRBV12-3/TRBV12-4; D: TRBD2; size: .; J: TRBJ2-2; CDR3: CASSFGGTGELFF; DNA: TGTGCCAGCAGTTTCGGGGGGACCGGGGAGCTGTTTTTT
V: TRBV11-2; D: TRBD2; size: .; J: TRBJ2-3; CDR3: CASTFSGGPTDTQYF; DNA: TGTGCCAGCACCTTTAGCGGGGGGCCCACAGATACGCAGTATTTT
V: TRBV6-5; D: .; size: .; J: TRBJ1-2; CDR3: CASRPAASGYTF; DNA: TGTGCCAGCCGACCTGCCGCTAGTGGCTACACCTTC
V: TRBV6-5; D: TRBD1; size: once; J: TRBJ2-7; CDR3: CASSYSMTGSEQYF; DNA: TGTGCCAGCAGTTACTCGATGACAGGGTCCGAGCAGTACTTC
V: TRBV2; D: .; size: .; J: TRBJ1-1; CDR3: CASKTGGWDTEAFF; DNA: TGTGCCAGCAAAACGGGAGGTTGGGACACTGAAGCTTTCTTT
V: TRBV5-1; D: TRBD2; size: .; J: TRBJ2-5; CDR3: CASSLAGAAGGRKTQYF; DNA: TGCGCCAGCAGCTTGGCCGGAGCAGCGGGGGGGCGAAAGACCCAGTACTTC
V: TRBV7-3; D: .; size: .; J: TRBJ2-3; CDR3: CASSSGGARGSTDTQYF; DNA: TGTGCCAGCAGCTCAGGCGGGGCCCGGGGAAGCACAGATACGCAGTATTTT
V: TRBV1; D: .; size: .; J: TRBJ2-3; CDR3: CTSPGTSGGGYETNTQYF; DNA: TGCACCAGCCCCGGGACTAGCGGGGGGGGTTACGAAACTAATACGCAGTATTTT
V: TRBV27; D: .; size: .; J: TRBJ2-2; CDR3: CASSPRGSNTGELFF; DNA: TGTGCCAGCAGCCCCCGGGGGTCTAACACCGGGGAGCTGTTTTTT
V: TRBV7-9; D: .; size: .; J: TRBJ2-7; CDR3: CASSLTEGAGEQYF; DNA: TGTGCCAGCAGCTTAACAGAGGGAGCCGGTGAGCAGTACTTC
V: TRBV2; D: .; size: .; J: TRBJ2-5; CDR3: CASTPRGARETQYF; DNA: TGTGCCAGCACCCCCCGAGGAGCGAGGGAGACCCAGTACTTC
V: TRBV2; D: .; size: .; J: TRBJ1-5; CDR3: CASSEALRGSQPQHF; DNA: TGTGCCAGCAGTGAAGCGCTTCGGGGGTCCCAGCCCCAGCATTTT
V: TRBV28; D: TRBD2; size: .; J: TRBJ2-1; CDR3: CASGGLYNEQFF; DNA: TGTGCCTCGGGGGGGTTATACAATGAGCAGTTCTTC
V: TRBV24-1; D: .; size: .; J: TRBJ1-5; CDR3: CATSDNRKEIEPQHF; DNA: TGTGCCACCAGTGATAATCGGAAGGAGATAGAGCCCCAGCATTTT
V: TRBV5-1; D: .; size: .; J: TRBJ1-5; CDR3: CASRTGQGQPQHF; DNA: TGCGCCAGCAGAACAGGTCAGGGACAGCCCCAGCATTTT
V: TRBV2; D: TRBD1; size: .; J: TRBJ1-1; CDR3: CASRTGGYVTTEAFF; DNA: TGTGCCAGCAGGACAGGGGGCTACGTGACCACTGAAGCTTTCTTT